A single sample is the source of the 21 T cell receptor beta chains below, sequenced in a study of identical twins (dated by TCRdb to 2016 to 2018). Library preparation used 5' RACE. Instrument on record: Illumina HiSeq 2000. TCRdb applied fastp at Q25 and MiXCR to the public reads, then kept only in-frame beta chains. Every entry covers one CDR3 protein and lists the most common genes and DNA from its rows. The sample yields around 690,000 distinct CDR3 sequences; about 20% were counted once. Of the sample, roughly 4% is held by the ten largest clones. This same sample was also taken into another study, of T cells expressing NK-cell markers.

What was sequenced was PBMCs. All receptors come from a woman aged 18-30 years in good health.

V gene TRBV27 combines with J gene TRBJ2-1; 7 positions agree with TRBD2. The CDR3 runs 15 residues. Looked up from germline, CDR1 is MNHEY and CDR2 is SMNVEV (reference sequence). Germline trimming cut 7 bases from V and 2 bases from J; bases unmatched to any gene: 8. The CDR3 here is CASKEAGVTYNEQFF. The DNA for the CDR3 is TGTGCCAGCAAAGAGGCGGGAGTTACCTACAATGAGCAGTTCTTC.

This rearrangement joins TRBV20-1 to TRBJ1-1, with D maybe TRBD1 (5 bases). The length of the CDR3 is 13 residues. V was clipped by 1 base and J by 1 base, with 7 bases between them. Germline CDR1 DFQATT, CDR2 SNEGSKA (reference sequence). The CDR3 bases are TGCAGTGCTAGAGCGCAGGGGAACACTGAAGCTTTCTTT. Translating gives CSARAQGNTEAFF.

This clonotype occurred a few times. V and J are TRBV27 and TRBJ2-5; D is possibly TRBD1 or TRBD2 (5 bases each). The CDR3 totals 13 residues. The germline CDR1 and CDR2 sequences are MNHEY and SMNVEV (reference sequence). With 3 bases removed from V and 13 bases from J, the gap between germline ends came to 18 bases. CDR3: CASSFRFLGALYF. CDR3 nucleotide sequence: TGTGCCAGCAGTTTCCGTTTTCTCGGGGCCCTGTACTTC.

V is TRBV2 and J is TRBJ2-3, with D perhaps TRBD1 (5 bases). Germline CDR1 and CDR2: SNHLY and FYNNEI. V lost 4 bases to trimming and J lost 4 bases, with 9 bases between them. The CDR3 extends over 13 amino acids. The CDR3 DNA is TGTGCCAGCAGTGTTCTGGGGCCAGATACGCAGTATTTT. This codes for CASSVLGPDTQYF. The full variable domain, its missing parts supplied by reference TRBV2 and TRBJ2-3, is EPEVTQTPSHQVTQMGQEVILRCVPISNHLYFYWYRQILGQKVEFLVSFYNNEISEKSEIFDDQFSVERPDGSNFTLKIRSTKLEDSAMYFCASSVLGPDTQYFGPGTRLTVL.

V gene TRBV30 combines with J gene TRBJ2-3; TRBD2 agrees at 12 bases. This CDR3 contains 16 residues. Germline loops: CDR1 GTSNPN, CDR2 SVGIG (reference sequence). V shed 1 base, J shed 3 bases, and the junction held 5 bases outside the gene matches. CDR3 bases: TGTGCCTGGAGTGGACTAGCGGGAGATTCAACAGATACGCAGTATTTT. This translates into CAWSGLAGDSTDTQYF.

This chain connects TRBV4-2 to TRBJ1-1, with 9 bases aligning to TRBD1. In germline, CDR1 is LGHNA, CDR2 YNFKEQ. The V segment lost 4 bases and the J segment 3 bases; nucleotides outside the gene matches: 9. The CDR3 is 16 residues long. CDR3 sequence (DNA): TGTGCCAGCAGCCTCTGGCGGGGACAGGGACACACTGAAGCTTTCTTT. It codes for CASSLWRGQGHTEAFF.

This clonotype was seen a handful of times. J is TRBJ2-7 and V is TRBV7-9, with 7 bases matching TRBD1. The V segment lost 5 bases and the J segment 6 bases; nucleotides outside the gene matches: 1. The CDR3 consists of 11 residues. CDR1 and CDR2 from the germline V gene are SEHNR and FQNEAQ (reference sequence). The CDR3 DNA reads TGTGCCAGCAGCGACAGGGTCGAGCAGTACTTC. Its translation: CASSDRVEQYF.

This clonotype has only one observation. The chain is built from TRBV12-3 or TRBV12-4 and TRBJ2-1, with unresolved D. Trimming removed 3 bases at V and 0 bases at J, with 15 bases between. The CDR3 is 17 residues long. The CDR3 here is CASSFQVFRSSYNEQFF. Here the CDR3 DNA reads TGTGCCAGCAGTTTTCAGGTGTTCAGGAGCTCCTACAATGAGCAGTTCTTC.

V gene TRBV7-8 combines with J gene TRBJ1-1; 9 nucleotides match TRBD1. With V trimmed by 5 bases and J by 4 bases, 14 bases remained unmatched. The germline V gene has CDR1 SGHVS and CDR2 FQNEAQ. This CDR3 contains 17 residues. CDR3 sequence: CASSPRDRGQGGTEAFF. CDR3 sequence (DNA): TGTGCCAGCAGCCCACGCGACCGGGGACAGGGAGGCACTGAAGCTTTCTTT.

This clonotype was counted only a few times. The rearrangement uses TRBV7-2 and TRBJ2-1, with a tentative D call TRBD2 (6 bases). CDR1 and CDR2 (germline): SGHTA, FQGNSA. There are 13 residues in the CDR3. Trimming stripped 2 bases from V and 7 bases from J, with 9 bases between. The CDR3 DNA is TGTGCCAGCAGCTTATATGCGGGAAATGAGCAGTTCTTC. Amino acids: CASSLYAGNEQFF.

The chain carries TRBV5-5 and TRBJ2-7, with D possibly TRBD1 on 6 matching bases. Per germline, CDR1 SGHKS and CDR2 YYEKEE (reference sequence). The V end was cut by 0 bases, the J end by 0 bases, with 10 bases between. This CDR3 has 15 amino acids. The CDR3 loop is CASSLAGTTSYEQYF. The DNA for the CDR3 is TGTGCCAGCAGCTTGGCCGGGACAACCTCCTACGAGCAGTACTTC.

CDR3 amino acids: CASSPGGAGVNTEAFF. In DNA form, the CDR3 reads TGTGCCAGCTCCCCGGGGGGCGCTGGGGTGAACACTGAAGCTTTCTTT. This sequence joins TRBV6-1 and TRBJ1-1; tentative D call: TRBD1 (6 bases). Trimming shortened V by 8 bases and J by 0 bases, and 19 bases separated the two germline ends. The CDR3 totals 16 residues. Germline V CDR1 and CDR2: MNHNS, SASEGT.

V gene TRBV29-1 combines with J gene TRBJ2-1; TRBD1 matches 7 bases. Germline trimming cut 6 bases from V and 3 bases from J; bases unmatched to any gene: 11. From germline, CDR1 is SQVTM and CDR2 ANQGSEA. There are 15 residues in the CDR3. CDR3 sequence: CSVGVTGYGYNEQFF. Written as DNA, the CDR3 is TGCAGCGTGGGGGTGACAGGGTATGGCTACAATGAGCAGTTCTTC.

V gene TRBV29-1 combines with J gene TRBJ2-1, with D possibly being TRBD2 (6 bases). This CDR3 contains 13 residues. Germline CDR1 and CDR2: SQVTM and ANQGSEA. V was trimmed by 4 bases and J by 7 bases, leaving 14 bases between them. The CDR3 sequence is CSVVNGRGNEQFF. The CDR3 DNA sequence: TGCAGCGTTGTGAACGGGAGAGGAAATGAGCAGTTCTTC.

The chain joins TRBV6-1 to TRBJ2-7; 7 bases fit TRBD2. This CDR3 has 15 amino acids. The V segment lost 7 bases and the J segment 2 bases; nucleotides outside the gene matches: 11. The germline V gene has CDR1 MNHNS and CDR2 SASEGT. The CDR3 coding sequence is TGTGCCAGCACTCACGGCGGAGGGAGGGCCTACGAGCAGTACTTC. This translates into CASTHGGGRAYEQYF.

Only one count was recorded for this clonotype. V is TRBV10-3 and J is TRBJ2-5; D remains ambiguous. The CDR3 runs 13 residues. V was trimmed by 1 base and J by 4 bases, leaving 7 bases between them. Looked up from germline, CDR1 is ENHRY and CDR2 is SYGVKD. The DNA for the CDR3 is TGTGCCATCAGTGAGTTCCACGGAGAGACCCAGTACTTC. Its protein is CAISEFHGETQYF.

Note on this clonotype: Germline and junction disagree at one end, which may indicate a read error. J is TRBJ2-1 and V is TRBV12-5; the D is unclear. This CDR3 is built from 16 residues. Germline CDR1 reads LGHNT; CDR2 reads FRNRAP. DNA for the CDR3: TGTGCTAGTGGCTTGGTCCCCCTTCAAATTTTCAATGAGCAGTTCTTC. Translation gives CASGLVPLQIFNEQFF.

The J gene is TRBJ1-1, the V gene TRBV20-1; D remains ambiguous. The CDR3 length is 13 residues. Trimming pared 3 bases from V and 1 base from J, leaving 9 bases between. Per the germline V gene, CDR1 is DFQATT and CDR2 is SNEGSKA (reference sequence). The CDR3 reads CSASGSTNTEAFF. The CDR3 DNA sequence: TGCAGTGCTAGCGGCAGTACGAACACTGAAGCTTTCTTT.

The genes are TRBV5-1 and TRBJ2-5; D is possibly TRBD2 (5 bases). Trimming removed 4 bases at V and 1 base at J, with 20 bases between. Germline lookup yields CDR1 SGHRS and CDR2 YFSETQ. This CDR3 has 17 residues. The CDR3 region has the DNA TGCGCCAGCAGCAATCGGACGGACTTTACAATCCAAGAGACCCAGTACTTC. Encoded protein: CASSNRTDFTIQETQYF.

The chain links TRBV6-1 to TRBJ2-1; TRBD1 or TRBD2 may be the D gene (5 bases each). This CDR3 comprises 15 residues. V was pared by 5 bases and J by 4 bases, with 15 bases between. Germline CDR1 and CDR2: MNHNS and SASEGT. This chain's CDR3 is CASSIGSGPYNEQFF. The CDR3 DNA follows: TGTGCCAGCAGTATCGGGTCGGGGCCGTACAATGAGCAGTTCTTC.

This clonotype was counted many times. This chain links TRBV29-1 with TRBJ2-2, with D unresolved. The CDR3 is 13 residues long. Germline V gene data show CDR1 as SQVTM and CDR2 as ANQGSEA. With 4 bases removed from V and 6 bases from J, the gap between germline ends came to 12 bases. DNA for the CDR3: TGCAGCGTTGGTCCGGGTGACCCCGGGGAGCTGTTTTTT. This gives the protein CSVGPGDPGELFF.